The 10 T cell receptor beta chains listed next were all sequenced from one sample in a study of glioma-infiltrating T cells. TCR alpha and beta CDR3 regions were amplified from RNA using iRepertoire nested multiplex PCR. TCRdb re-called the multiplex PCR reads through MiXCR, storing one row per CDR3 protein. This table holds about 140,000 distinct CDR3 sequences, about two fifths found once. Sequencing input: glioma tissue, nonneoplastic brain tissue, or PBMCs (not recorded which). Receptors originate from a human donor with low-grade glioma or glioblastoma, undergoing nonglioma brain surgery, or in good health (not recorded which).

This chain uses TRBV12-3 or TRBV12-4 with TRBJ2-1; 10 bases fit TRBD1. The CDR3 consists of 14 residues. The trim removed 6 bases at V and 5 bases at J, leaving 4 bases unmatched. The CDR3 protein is CASRLGQGNNEQFF. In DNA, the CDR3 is TGTGCCAGCAGGTTGGGACAGGGGAACAATGAGCAGTTCTTC.

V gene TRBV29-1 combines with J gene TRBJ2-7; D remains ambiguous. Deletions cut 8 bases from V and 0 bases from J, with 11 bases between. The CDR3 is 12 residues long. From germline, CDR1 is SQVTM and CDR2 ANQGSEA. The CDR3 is CSYTDSSYEQYF. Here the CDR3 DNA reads TGCAGCTACACCGACTCCTCCTACGAGCAGTACTTC.

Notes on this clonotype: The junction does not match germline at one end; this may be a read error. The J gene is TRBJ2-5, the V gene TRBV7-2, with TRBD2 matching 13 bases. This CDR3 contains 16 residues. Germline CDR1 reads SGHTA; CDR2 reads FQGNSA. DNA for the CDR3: TGTGCCCGCAGCTTAGTACTAGCGGGAGGGCAGGAGACCCAGTACTTC. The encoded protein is CARSLVLAGGQETQYF.

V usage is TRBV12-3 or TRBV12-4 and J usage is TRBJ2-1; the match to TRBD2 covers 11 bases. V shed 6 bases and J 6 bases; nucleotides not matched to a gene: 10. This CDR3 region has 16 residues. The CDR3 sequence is CASSPRTSGSSNEQFF. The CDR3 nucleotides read TGTGCCAGCAGCCCGAGAACTAGCGGGAGTTCCAATGAGCAGTTCTTC.

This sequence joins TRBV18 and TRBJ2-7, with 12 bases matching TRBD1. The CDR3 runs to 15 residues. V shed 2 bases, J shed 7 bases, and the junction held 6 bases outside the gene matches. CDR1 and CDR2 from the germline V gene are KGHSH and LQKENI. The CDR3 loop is CASSPRGQGAREQYF. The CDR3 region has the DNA TGTGCCAGCTCACCAAGGGGACAGGGGGCGCGAGAGCAGTACTTC.

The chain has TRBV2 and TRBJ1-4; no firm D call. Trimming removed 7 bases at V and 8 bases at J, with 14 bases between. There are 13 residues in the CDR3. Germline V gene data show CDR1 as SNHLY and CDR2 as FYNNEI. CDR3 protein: CASTGQEKEKLFF. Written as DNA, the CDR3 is TGTGCCAGCACTGGGCAGGAAAAAGAAAAACTGTTTTTT.

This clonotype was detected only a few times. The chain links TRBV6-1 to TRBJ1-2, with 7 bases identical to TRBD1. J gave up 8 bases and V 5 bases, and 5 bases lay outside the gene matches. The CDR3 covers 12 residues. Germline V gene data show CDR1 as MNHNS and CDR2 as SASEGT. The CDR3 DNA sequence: TGTGCCAGCAGTAATACAGGGGTCGGCTACACCTTC. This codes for CASSNTGVGYTF.

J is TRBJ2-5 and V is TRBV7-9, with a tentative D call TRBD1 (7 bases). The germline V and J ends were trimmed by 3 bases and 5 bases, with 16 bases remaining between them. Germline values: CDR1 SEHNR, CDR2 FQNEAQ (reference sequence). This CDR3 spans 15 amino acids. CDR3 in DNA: TGTGCCAGCAGCTTGCAGGGGGAAAGCGGGGAGACCCAGTACTTC. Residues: CASSLQGESGETQYF.

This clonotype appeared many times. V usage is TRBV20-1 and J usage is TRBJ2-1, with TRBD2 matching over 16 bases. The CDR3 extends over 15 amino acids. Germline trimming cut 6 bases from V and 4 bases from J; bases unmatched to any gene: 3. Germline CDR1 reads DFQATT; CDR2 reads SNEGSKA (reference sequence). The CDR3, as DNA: TGCAGTGCAACGGGACTAGCGGGGGGGTACAATGAGCAGTTCTTC. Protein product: CSATGLAGGYNEQFF.

In DNA form, the CDR3 reads TGCGCCAGCAGCCAAGATCCAGACAGGGGCCGGGAGCAGTTCTTC. Protein: CASSQDPDRGREQFF. The chain uses TRBV4-3 and TRBJ2-1; 8 nucleotides match TRBD1. CDR1 is LGHNA, CDR2 YSLEER, per germline. The length of the CDR3 is 15 residues. V gave up 0 bases and J gave up 10 bases; unmatched junction bases: 8.